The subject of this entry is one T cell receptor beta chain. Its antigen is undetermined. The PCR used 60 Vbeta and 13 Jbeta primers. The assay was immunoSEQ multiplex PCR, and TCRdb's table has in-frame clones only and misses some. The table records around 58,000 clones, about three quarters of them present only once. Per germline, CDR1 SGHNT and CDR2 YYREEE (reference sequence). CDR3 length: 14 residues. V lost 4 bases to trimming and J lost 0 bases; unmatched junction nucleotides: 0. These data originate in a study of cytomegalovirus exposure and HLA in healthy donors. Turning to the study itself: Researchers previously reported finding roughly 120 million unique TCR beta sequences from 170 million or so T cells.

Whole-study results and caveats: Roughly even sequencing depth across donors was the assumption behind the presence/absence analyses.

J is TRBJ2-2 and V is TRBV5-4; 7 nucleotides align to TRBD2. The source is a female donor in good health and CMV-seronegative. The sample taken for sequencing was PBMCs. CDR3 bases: TGTGCCAGCAGCGGGGGGGCGAACACCGGGGAGCTGTTTTTT. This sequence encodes CASSGGANTGELFF.